Listed here are 14 T cell receptor beta chains from one sample, sequenced in a study of shared clonotypes between healthy human individuals. TCRdb keeps only in-frame clones here, not all; method: immunoSEQ multiplex PCR. The repertoire includes 2 million to 3 million clones, 80% to 95% of them detected once, and around 0.4% sits in the top ten. What was sequenced was naive CD4+ T cells from PBMCs. Subset here: CD45RA+ positively selected. Receptors were obtained from a man between 18 and 29 years old in good health. Some clones in this sample may be carry-over from other donors' samples.

V gene TRBV6-5 combines with J gene TRBJ1-2; 7 positions agree with TRBD1. Per germline, CDR1 MNHEY and CDR2 SVGAGI. CDR3 length equals 15 residues. With V trimmed by 10 bases and J by 2 bases, 13 bases remained unmatched. The CDR3 DNA follows: TGTGCCACGAGAGGACAGGCCATTGTAAACTATGGCTACACCTTC. Translating gives CATRGQAIVNYGYTF.

The V call is TRBV10-3, the J call TRBJ2-1; TRBD1 matches at 9 bases. The CDR3 loop spans 16 amino acids. Unmatched junction bases numbered 5, after V lost 1 base and J lost 4 bases. The V gene's germline CDR1 is ENHRY and CDR2 SYGVKD. This CDR3 reads CAISEYGDRAYNEQFF. DNA of the CDR3: TGTGCCATCAGTGAGTATGGGGACAGGGCATACAATGAGCAGTTCTTC.

CDR3 residues: CASSSALAGTGELFF. In DNA form, the CDR3 reads TGCGCCAGCAGCTCGGCCCTAGCGGGGACCGGGGAGCTGTTTTTT. The chain uses TRBV5-1 and TRBJ2-2, with 9 bases fitting TRBD2. V was pared by 3 bases and J by 5 bases, with 5 bases of the junction left unmatched. In germline, CDR1 is SGHRS, CDR2 YFSETQ. The CDR3 has 15 amino acids.

This clone was found once. The chain recombines TRBV5-1 with TRBJ2-3; D is possibly TRBD2 (6 bases). V lost 5 bases and J 3 bases, leaving 13 bases between the germline ends. Germline assignment: CDR1 SGHRS and CDR2 YFSETQ. This CDR3 spans 14 amino acids. The CDR3 nucleotides are TGCGCCAGCAGAGGCGGGGAGCCTACAGATACGCAGTATTTT. This gives the protein CASRGGEPTDTQYF.

This sequence joins TRBV5-4 and TRBJ1-1; no firm D call. This CDR3 has 16 residues. In germline, CDR1 is SGHNT, CDR2 YYREEE (reference sequence). The V end lost 0 bases, the J end lost 4 bases, and 16 bases lay between the germline ends. The CDR3 spells CASSLADWVGGTEAFF. Here the CDR3 DNA reads TGTGCCAGCAGCTTGGCCGACTGGGTAGGAGGCACTGAAGCTTTCTTT.

This clone was picked up one time. Here the CDR3 reads CASSEGRGAKLFF. The CDR3 DNA sequence: TGTGCCAGCAGTGAAGGACGGGGGGCAAAACTGTTTTTT. The rearrangement uses TRBV6-4 and TRBJ1-4, with D maybe TRBD1 (6 bases). Trimming shortened V by 3 bases and J by 10 bases, and 12 bases separated the two germline ends. Germline assignment: CDR1 MRHNA and CDR2 SNTAGT. The CDR3 runs 13 residues.

The genes are TRBV6-5 and TRBJ1-4; D gene uncertain. The CDR3 runs 15 residues. V gave up 7 bases and J gave up 3 bases, with 15 bases separating them. CDR1 MNHEY and CDR2 SVGAGI come from the germline V gene. The CDR3, as DNA: TGTGCCAGCAACCCCCCGACGCGTCCTAATGAAAAACTGTTTTTT. Its protein is CASNPPTRPNEKLFF.

As regards this clone: Other DNA sequences from this sample encode an identical CDR3 as well. CDR3 sequence (DNA): TGTGCCAGCAGTGACCAGGGGGCCGGCTACGAGCAGTACTTC. Protein sequence: CASSDQGAGYEQYF. The chain has TRBV2 and TRBJ2-7; 8 bases are shared with TRBD1. The germline V gene has CDR1 SNHLY and CDR2 FYNNEI. Losses at the gene ends were 3 bases for V and 3 bases for J; bases not matched to a gene: 4. This CDR3 has 14 residues.

V gene TRBV7-3 combines with J gene TRBJ2-2, with D uncertain. This CDR3 is built from 14 residues. CDR1 SGHTA and CDR2 FQGTGA come from the germline V gene. V was shortened by 3 bases and J by 6 bases, with 11 bases between the two germline ends. CDR3 loop: CASSLLGNSGELFF. The CDR3 bases are TGTGCCAGCAGCTTGTTGGGAAACTCCGGGGAGCTGTTTTTT.

The rearrangement joins TRBV7-9 to TRBJ2-1; D call uncertain. This CDR3 contains 14 residues. Germline CDR1 and CDR2: SEHNR and FQNEAQ (reference sequence). Trimming shortened V by 1 base and J by 4 bases, and 8 bases separated the two germline ends. CDR3: CASSLGRSYNEQFF. CDR3 nucleotide sequence: TGTGCCAGCAGCTTAGGCAGATCATACAATGAGCAGTTCTTC. Full variable domain (remainder filled in from reference TRBV7-9 and TRBJ2-1): DTGVSQNPRHKITKRGQNVTFRCDPISEHNRLYWYRQTLGQGPEFLTYFQNEAQLEKSRLLSDRFSAERPKGSFSTLEIQRTEQGDSAMYLCASSLGRSYNEQFFGPGTRLTVL.

The J gene is TRBJ2-7, the V gene TRBV9, with 9 bases aligning to TRBD2. Germline assignment: CDR1 SGDLS and CDR2 YYNGEE. V dropped 10 bases and J dropped 4; count of bases not matched to a gene: 15. There are 15 residues in the CDR3. In nucleotides, the CDR3 is TGTGCCCCCAGTGGGGGCGGGAGGGCCTGGTACGAGCAGTACTTC. Protein sequence: CAPSGGGRAWYEQYF.

V is TRBV5-1 and J is TRBJ2-1, with 10 positions matching TRBD2. The CDR3 covers 16 residues. Germline-derived CDR1 and CDR2 are SGHRS and YFSETQ. Trimming removed 0 bases from V and 3 bases from J; junction bases left unmatched: 3. This chain's CDR3 is CASSLGASGSYNEQFF. The CDR3 DNA reads TGCGCCAGCAGCTTGGGGGCTAGCGGGAGCTACAATGAGCAGTTCTTC.

The chain joins TRBV5-6 to TRBJ1-1; D is ambiguous. This CDR3 spans 14 amino acids. Germline V CDR1 and CDR2: SGHDT, YYEEEE. The V end lost 1 base, the J end lost 0 bases, and 7 bases lay between the germline ends. For the CDR3, the DNA is TGTGCCAGCAGCTTGTTACAGCTGAACACTGAAGCTTTCTTT. Amino acid sequence: CASSLLQLNTEAFF.

This rearrangement joins TRBV27 to TRBJ2-7; D may match TRBD1 or TRBD2 (6 bases each). Trimming pared 3 bases from V and 3 bases from J, leaving 21 bases between. The CDR3 spans 17 residues. Germline-derived CDR1 and CDR2 are MNHEY and SMNVEV (reference sequence). The chain's CDR3 is CASSFWTWGALFYEQYF. In nucleotides, the CDR3 is TGTGCCAGCAGTTTTTGGACGTGGGGGGCGCTCTTCTACGAGCAGTACTTC.